This passage covers 23 T cell receptor delta chains from one sample sequenced in a study of DNA immune sequencing with unique molecular identifiers. All 8 TRDV and 4 TRDJ genes were targeted in 32-plex amplification of genomic DNA. Adapter PCR followed two to three barcoding PCR cycles that attached a 12-nucleotide UMI. TCRdb reanalysed the multiplex PCR reads via CATT. The repertoire includes thousands of delta-chain clones, 9.5% to 13% of them detected once, and 53% sits in the top ten. The sequencing sample was made of gamma-delta T cells enriched from blood buffy coat, or unenriched PBMCs (not recorded which). These receptors were collected from a human donor in good health.

This clone appeared many times. The rearrangement joins TRDV2 to TRDJ1; 11 bases agree with TRDD3. J gave up 2 bases and V 3 bases, and 16 bases lay outside the gene matches. The germline gives CDR1 GEAIGNYY, CDR2 EKD. The length of the CDR3 is 19 residues. The CDR3 spells CACDPLLPTVGDTTDKLIF. The CDR3 coding sequence is TGTGCCTGTGACCCCCTCCTTCCTACGGTGGGGGATACGACCGATAAACTCATCTTT.

This rearrangement joins TRDV3 to TRDJ1; 9 bases agree with TRDD3. Because TCRdb records no J gene, it was assigned here through a match of the DNA to germline. Per germline, CDR1 TVYSNPD and CDR2 GDNSRS (reference sequence). J gave up 3 bases and V 3 bases, and 38 bases lay outside the gene matches. CDR3 length: 24 residues. The CDR3 reads CALQRFLRQYWGYAFLRHSDKLIF. The CDR3 coding sequence is TGTGCCTTACAAAGATTCCTACGGCAGTACTGGGGATACGCGTTCTTGCGCCATTCCGATAAACTCATCTTT.

This clone showed up many times. One junction end disagrees with the germline gene, perhaps due to a read error. The sample carries other DNA sequences with the same CDR3. This chain joins TRDV2 and TRDJ3, with D tentatively TRDD3 (6 bases). From germline, CDR1 is GEAIGNYY and CDR2 EKD. The CDR3 contains 20 residues. CDR3 loop: CACDTGGLGIRSWDTRQMFF. Here the CDR3 DNA reads TGTGCCTGTGACACAGGGGGTCTGGGGATTCGCTCCTGGGACACCCGGCAGATGTTTTTC.

Of note for this clone: This DNA's translation differs at residue 4 from TCRdb's protein, which comes from a much larger clone; a read error is likely, and the protein shown is translated from the DNA. This chain connects TRDV2 to TRDJ1, with TRDD3 identical over 7 bases. Per germline, CDR1 GEAIGNYY and CDR2 EKD. This CDR3 is 18 amino acids long. The CDR3 nucleotides read TGTGCCTGTGTCACCGTAGGAGGTGGGGATATCCGATCCGATAAACTCATCTTT. This translates into CACVTVGGGDIRSDKLIF.

The sample holds a few counts of this clone. The TCRdb record carries a much larger clone's protein, which differs from this DNA's translation at residue 7; a read error is the likely cause, and the protein listed here is the DNA translation. The chain links TRDV2 to TRDJ1; D gene unclear. Germline assignment: CDR1 GEAIGNYY and CDR2 EKD. Deletions cut 0 bases from V and 0 bases from J, with 13 bases between. The CDR3 runs 16 residues. CDR3 in DNA: TGTGCCTGTGACACCGTTAGTCAGGATTACACCGATAAACTCATCTTT. It yields the protein CACDTVSQDYTDKLIF.

As concerns this clone: TCRdb attributes to this sequence the protein of a much larger clone, which differs from the DNA translation at residue 11; a read error is likely, and the protein displayed is translated from the DNA. The genes are TRDV2 and TRDJ1; TRDD3 is a possible D gene (5 bases). This CDR3 is 15 amino acids long. Germline CDR1 and CDR2: GEAIGNYY and EKD. CDR3 amino acids: CACDTVGEYTYKLIF. The CDR3 nucleotides are TGTGCCTGTGACACCGTAGGGGAGTACACCTATAAACTCATCTTT.

This clone counts as medium-sized. The chain employs TRDV3 and TRDJ1; 12 nucleotides agree with TRDD3. There are 20 residues in the CDR3. Germline CDR1 and CDR2: TVYSNPD and GDNSRS (reference sequence). V gave up 1 base and J gave up 3 bases; unmatched junction bases: 21. The CDR3 sequence: CAFIHPPSTSWGIRADKLIF. In nucleotides, the CDR3 is TGTGCCTTTATCCACCCACCCTCTACGTCCTGGGGGATACGCGCCGATAAACTCATCTTT.

This clone was observed a handful of times. J gene TRDJ1 was identified, but the V gene was not called; the table's D call TRDD3 went unverified against the DNA. There are 21 residues in the CDR3. Written as DNA, the CDR3 is TGTGCCTGTGAGCCGTATCGGCTTCGGGGGGGGGGGATACGTGGCACCGATAAACTCATCTTT. It encodes CACEPYRLRGGGIRGTDKLIF.

Points on this clone: A far larger clone is off by one base, so a read error is likely. The sample contains more than one DNA sequence encoding this CDR3. This chain connects TRDV2 to TRDJ1; D is possibly TRDD3 (5 bases). CDR3 length: 16 amino acids. Germline CDR1 is GEAIGNYY and CDR2 is EKD. V was cut by 3 bases and J by 3 bases, with 19 bases left in between. This CDR3 is CACDPIGRYRADKLIF. Here the CDR3 DNA reads TGTGCCTGTGACCCTATTGGCAGATACAGAGCCGATAAACTCATCTTT.

This clone occurred a few times. The protein given by TCRdb reflects a much larger clone and differs at residue 17 from this DNA's translation, likely from a read error; the protein shown is the DNA's translation. At the DNA level, this CDR3 is encoded by other sequences in the same sample as well. V usage is TRDV2 and J usage is TRDJ3; D perhaps matches TRDD3 (5 bases). In germline, CDR1 is GEAIGNYY, CDR2 EKD. This CDR3 spans 19 amino acids. The DNA for the CDR3 is TGTGCCTGTGACACGGGGGGGCTACGGAGCTCCTGGGACACCCGACAGATATTTTTC. Amino acid sequence: CACDTGGLRSSWDTRQIFF.

This clone was seen a few times. This DNA's translation and the protein TCRdb lists, from a much larger clone, do not match at residue 16, likely due to a read error; the protein shown is translated from the DNA. The CDR3 reads CACDTAGDTPSWDTRLMFF. CDR3 sequence (DNA): TGTGCCTGTGACACCGCCGGGGATACGCCCTCCTGGGACACCCGACTGATGTTTTTC. The chain links TRDV2 to TRDJ3, with TRDD3 identical over 9 bases. Germline CDR1 and CDR2: GEAIGNYY and EKD. The CDR3 extends over 19 amino acids.

By share, this clone ranks as medium-sized. The chain is built from TRDV2 and TRDJ1, with a possible D match to TRDD3 (6 bases). CDR1 and CDR2 from the germline V gene are GEAIGNYY and EKD. The germline V and J ends were trimmed by 1 base and 3 bases, with 8 bases remaining between them. This CDR3 spans 13 amino acids. In DNA form, the CDR3 reads TGTGCCTGTGACACGGGGATTTCCGATAAACTCATCTTT. Its translation: CACDTGISDKLIF.

Turning to this clone: TCRdb has a much larger clone's protein, which differs at residue 9 from the translation of this DNA, likely because of a read error; what is shown is the protein translated from the DNA. This sequence joins TRDV2 and TRDJ1; 9 bases are shared with TRDD3. V lost 3 bases to trimming and J lost 0 bases; unmatched junction nucleotides: 10. The CDR3 extends over 17 amino acids. The germline V gene encodes CDR1 GEAIGNYY and CDR2 EKD. CDR3 sequence reads: CACDSLLGDPNTDKLIF. DNA of the CDR3: TGTGCCTGTGACTCCCTCCTGGGGGATCCCAACACCGATAAACTCATCTTT.

About this clone: This likely traces to a read error, being one base from a far larger clone. This rearrangement joins TRDV2 to TRDJ3; TRDD3 aligns across 7 bases. V dropped 0 bases and J dropped 0; count of bases not matched to a gene: 19. The CDR3 has 23 residues. Germline V gene data show CDR1 as GEAIGNYY and CDR2 as EKD. The CDR3 DNA reads as TGTGCCTGTGACACCGTTTCCCGACTGGGGTATACCCGAAGCTCCTGGGACACCCGACAGATGTTTTTC. Residues: CACDTVSRLGYTRSSWDTRQMFF.

The chain has TRDV1 and TRDJ1, with 8 bases fitting TRDD3. The J gene comes from matching the DNA to germline here; TCRdb lacks it. The germline CDR1 and CDR2 sequences are TSWWSYY and QGS. V lost 3 bases to trimming and J lost 0 bases; unmatched junction nucleotides: 21. This CDR3 contains 21 residues. The DNA for the CDR3 is TGTGCTCTTGGGGACTCAGGCCTTCCCCTCTACTGGGGGTCGTACACCGATAAACTCATCTTT. Translating gives CALGDSGLPLYWGSYTDKLIF.

This clone was recorded a few times. The TCRdb protein comes from a much larger clone and disagrees with this DNA's translation at residue 7, likely due to a read error; the protein given here is derived from the DNA. V gene TRDV2 combines with J gene TRDJ1, with TRDD3 as a possible D gene (5 bases). The V gene lost 3 bases and the J gene lost 3 bases, with 19 bases spanning the gap. Germline CDR1 is GEAIGNYY and CDR2 is EKD. The CDR3 consists of 16 residues. The CDR3: CACDPIARYRADKLIF. The CDR3 DNA reads TGTGCCTGTGACCCTATTGCGAGATACAGAGCCGATAAACTCATCTTT.

In this sample, this clone turned up a few times. This rearrangement joins TRDV2 to TRDJ1; 13 nucleotides agree with TRDD3. V shed 0 bases, J shed 0 bases, and the junction held 9 bases outside the gene matches. This CDR3 is built from 19 residues. CDR1 GEAIGNYY and CDR2 EKD come from the germline V gene. The CDR3 DNA reads as TGTGCCTGTGACACCGTACTACTGGGGGATACGCGGTACACCGATAAACTCATCTTT. Translating it yields CACDTVLLGDTRYTDKLIF.

About this clone: The protein given by TCRdb reflects a much larger clone and differs at residue 5 from this DNA's translation, likely from a read error; the protein shown is the DNA's translation. The chain uses TRDV2 and TRDJ1; 9 bases agree with TRDD3. V was pared by 3 bases and J by 0 bases, with 7 bases of the junction left unmatched. Germline loops: CDR1 GEAIGNYY, CDR2 EKD. The CDR3 runs to 16 residues. CDR3 sequence reads: CACDFVLGEYTDKLIF. The CDR3, as DNA: TGTGCCTGTGACTTCGTACTGGGGGAGTACACCGATAAACTCATCTTT.

This clone was observed a few times. The protein held in TCRdb is that of a much larger clone and does not match this DNA's translation at residue 17, likely because of a read error; the protein shown is translated from the DNA. This CDR3 is also generated by other DNA sequences in the sample. This sequence joins TRDV2 and TRDJ3, with D possibly TRDD3 on 5 matching bases. The CDR3 is made up of 19 amino acids. Germline V CDR1 and CDR2: GEAIGNYY, EKD. The CDR3 protein is CACDTGGLRSSWDTRQIFF. DNA of the CDR3: TGTGCCTGTGACACGGGGGGGCTACGGAGCTCCTGGGACACCCGACAGATTTTTTTC.

A note on this clone: This sequence may be a read error, since a much larger clone differs from it by one base. The J gene is TRDJ1, the V gene TRAV29/DV5, with TRDD3 identical over 10 bases. TCRdb leaves out the J gene; it was filled in here by matching the DNA to germline. From germline, CDR1 is NSMFDY and CDR2 ISSIKDK. J lost 2 bases, V lost 1 base, and 26 bases had no gene match. The CDR3 has 22 amino acids. The CDR3 sequence is CAASIHLPPIWSGGYFTDKLIF. The DNA for the CDR3 is TGTGCAGCAAGCATCCACCTTCCCCCAATTTGGAGTGGGGGATACTTTACCGATAAACTCATCTTT.

The CDR3 reads CALGELSPGSRGDKLIF. As DNA, the CDR3 is TGTGCTCTTGGGGAACTCTCCCCGGGATCCAGGGGGGATAAACTCATCTTT. The J gene call is TRDJ1, but no V gene call exists; the D call in the table, TRDD3, was not verified against the DNA. CDR3 length: 17 residues.

A word on this clone: Translating this DNA gives a protein that differs at residue 14 from the TCRdb one, which belongs to a much larger clone; a read error is likely, and the protein shown is this translation. The chain links TRDV2 to TRDJ1; 13 bases are a match to TRDD3. Germline trimming cut 0 bases from V and 1 base from J; bases unmatched to any gene: 13. The germline V gene has CDR1 GEAIGNYY and CDR2 EKD. The CDR3 loop spans 20 amino acids. CDR3 residues: CACDTVATGGYGGSTDKLIF. The CDR3 DNA reads TGTGCCTGTGACACCGTCGCTACTGGGGGATACGGAGGGTCCACCGATAAACTCATCTTT.

As regards this clone: Because the CDR3's place on the DNA is in doubt, the DNA is left out and the CDR3 is given as listed by TCRdb. No J gene was called, and the V gene is TRAV29/DV5; no check of the table's D call, TRDD3, against the DNA was made. From its first to its last residue, the CDR3 has 22 amino acids. The germline V gene encodes CDR1 NSMFDY and CDR2 ISSIKDK. This CDR3 is CSVLLCSKNPSTPTGITDKLIF.